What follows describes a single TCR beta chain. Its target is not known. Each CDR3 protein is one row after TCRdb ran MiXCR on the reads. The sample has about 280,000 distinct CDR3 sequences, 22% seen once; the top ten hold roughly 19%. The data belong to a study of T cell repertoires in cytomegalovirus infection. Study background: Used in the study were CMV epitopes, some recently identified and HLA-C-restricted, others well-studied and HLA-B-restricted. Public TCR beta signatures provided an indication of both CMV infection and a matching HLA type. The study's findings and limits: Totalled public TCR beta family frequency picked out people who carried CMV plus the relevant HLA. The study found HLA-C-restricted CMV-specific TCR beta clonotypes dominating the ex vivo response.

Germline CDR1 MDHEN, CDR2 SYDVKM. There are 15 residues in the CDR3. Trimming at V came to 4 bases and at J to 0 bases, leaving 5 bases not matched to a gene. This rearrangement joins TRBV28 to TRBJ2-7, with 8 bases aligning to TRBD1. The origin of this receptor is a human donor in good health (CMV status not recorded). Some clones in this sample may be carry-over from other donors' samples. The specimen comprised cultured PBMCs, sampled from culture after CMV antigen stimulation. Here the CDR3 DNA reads TGTGCCAGCAGTTCCTCCGGGACAGGCTCCTACGAGCAGTACTTC. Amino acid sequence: CASSSSGTGSYEQYF.